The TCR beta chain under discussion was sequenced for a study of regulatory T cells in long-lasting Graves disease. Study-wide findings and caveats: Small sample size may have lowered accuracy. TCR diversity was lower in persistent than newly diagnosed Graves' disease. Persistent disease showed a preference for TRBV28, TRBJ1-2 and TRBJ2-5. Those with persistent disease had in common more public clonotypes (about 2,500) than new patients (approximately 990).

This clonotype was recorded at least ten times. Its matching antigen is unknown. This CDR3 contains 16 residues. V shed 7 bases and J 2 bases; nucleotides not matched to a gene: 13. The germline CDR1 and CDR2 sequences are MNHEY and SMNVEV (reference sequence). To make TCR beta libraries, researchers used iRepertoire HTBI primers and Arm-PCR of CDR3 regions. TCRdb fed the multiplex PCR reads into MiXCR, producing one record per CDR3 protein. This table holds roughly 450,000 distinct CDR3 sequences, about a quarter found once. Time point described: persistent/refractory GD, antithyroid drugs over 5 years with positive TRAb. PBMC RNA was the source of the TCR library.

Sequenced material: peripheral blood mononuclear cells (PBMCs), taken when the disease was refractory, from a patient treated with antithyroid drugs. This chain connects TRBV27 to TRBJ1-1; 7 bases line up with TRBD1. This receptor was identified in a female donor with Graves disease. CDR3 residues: CASTRASGQLNTEAFF. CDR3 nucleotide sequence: TGTGCCAGCACCAGAGCGTCGGGACAGCTCAACACTGAAGCTTTCTTT.